This T cell receptor beta chain was found in a study of OX40 agonist ivuxolimab in advanced cancers. CDR1 and CDR2 (germline): LNHDA, SQIVND (reference sequence). CDR3 length equals 14 residues. V was shortened by 5 bases and J by 7 bases, with 17 bases between the two germline ends. The repertoire was sequenced with immunoSEQ multiplex PCR; TCRdb's copy has only in-frame clones and lacks some. The sample consists of approximately 58,000 clones, approximately 90% of them appearing once. The receptor was isolated from an adult with an advanced solid tumor such as melanoma, head and neck, liver or kidney cancer. V is TRBV19 and J is TRBJ1-2; tentative D call: TRBD1 (6 bases). The sequencing here drew on CD4+ or CD8+ T cells sorted from blood, taken in a trial of the OX40 agonist ivuxolimab. The CDR3 sequence is CASSRDRSDRGYTF. Here the CDR3 DNA reads TGTGCCAGTAGTCGCGACAGGTCGGACCGTGGCTACACCTTC.